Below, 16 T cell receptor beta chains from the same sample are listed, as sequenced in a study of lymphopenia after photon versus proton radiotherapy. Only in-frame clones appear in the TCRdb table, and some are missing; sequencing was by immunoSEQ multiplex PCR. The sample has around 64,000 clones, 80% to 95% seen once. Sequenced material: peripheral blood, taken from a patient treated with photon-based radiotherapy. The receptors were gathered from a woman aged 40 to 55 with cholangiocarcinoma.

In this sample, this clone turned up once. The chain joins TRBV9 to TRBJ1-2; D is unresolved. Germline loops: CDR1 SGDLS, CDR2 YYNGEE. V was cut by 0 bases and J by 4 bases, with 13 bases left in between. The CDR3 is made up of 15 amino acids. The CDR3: CASSVVMGTGYGYTF. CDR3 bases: TGTGCCAGCAGCGTAGTTATGGGAACGGGCTATGGCTACACCTTC.

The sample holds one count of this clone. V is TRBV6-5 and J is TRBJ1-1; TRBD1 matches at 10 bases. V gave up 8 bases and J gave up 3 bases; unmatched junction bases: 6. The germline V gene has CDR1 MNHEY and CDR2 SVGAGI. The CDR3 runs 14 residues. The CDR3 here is CASHRTGGYTEAFF. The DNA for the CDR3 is TGTGCCAGCCACCGGACAGGGGGATACACTGAAGCTTTCTTT.

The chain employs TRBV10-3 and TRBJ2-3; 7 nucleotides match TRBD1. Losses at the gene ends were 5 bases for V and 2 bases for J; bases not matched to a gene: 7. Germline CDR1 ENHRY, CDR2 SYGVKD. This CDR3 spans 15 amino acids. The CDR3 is CAISPGQTFTDTQYF. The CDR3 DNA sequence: TGTGCCATCAGTCCGGGACAGACTTTCACAGATACGCAGTATTTT.

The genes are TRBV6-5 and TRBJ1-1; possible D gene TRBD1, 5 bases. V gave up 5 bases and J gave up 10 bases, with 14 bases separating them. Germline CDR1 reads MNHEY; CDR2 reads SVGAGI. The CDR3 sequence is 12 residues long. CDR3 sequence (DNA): TGTGCCAGCAGTGACCTGGGGGGTCGAGCTTTCTTT. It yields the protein CASSDLGGRAFF.

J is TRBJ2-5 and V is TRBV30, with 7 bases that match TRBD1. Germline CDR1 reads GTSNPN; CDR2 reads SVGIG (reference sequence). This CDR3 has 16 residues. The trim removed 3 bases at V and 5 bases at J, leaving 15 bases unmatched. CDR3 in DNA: TGTGCCTGGAGCGAGACAGGGTCTCGCTTCCATGAGACCCAGTACTTC. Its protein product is CAWSETGSRFHETQYF.

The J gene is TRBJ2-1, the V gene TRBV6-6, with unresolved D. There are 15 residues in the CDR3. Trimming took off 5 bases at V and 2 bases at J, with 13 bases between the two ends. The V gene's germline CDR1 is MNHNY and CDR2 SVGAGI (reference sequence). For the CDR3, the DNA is TGTGCCAGCAGTCTGCGAGAGTTGCCCTACAATGAGCAGTTCTTC. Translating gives CASSLRELPYNEQFF.

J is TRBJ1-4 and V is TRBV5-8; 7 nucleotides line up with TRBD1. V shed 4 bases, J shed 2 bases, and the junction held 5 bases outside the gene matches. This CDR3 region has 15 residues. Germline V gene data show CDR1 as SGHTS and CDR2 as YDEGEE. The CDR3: CASSPQGSTNEKLFF. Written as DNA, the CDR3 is TGTGCCAGCAGCCCACAGGGGTCGACTAATGAAAAACTGTTTTTT.

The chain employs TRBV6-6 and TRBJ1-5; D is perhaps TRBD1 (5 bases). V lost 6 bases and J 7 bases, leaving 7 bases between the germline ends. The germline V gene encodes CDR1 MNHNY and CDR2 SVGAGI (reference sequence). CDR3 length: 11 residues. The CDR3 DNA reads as TGTGCCAGCAGCAGGGACCAGCCCCAGCATTTT. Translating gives CASSRDQPQHF.

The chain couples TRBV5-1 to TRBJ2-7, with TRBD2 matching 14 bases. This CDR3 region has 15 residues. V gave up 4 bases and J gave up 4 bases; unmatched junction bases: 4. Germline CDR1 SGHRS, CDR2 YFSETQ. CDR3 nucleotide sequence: TGCGCCAGCAGCGAGGGGACTAGCGGGAGTTACGAGCAGTACTTC. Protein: CASSEGTSGSYEQYF.

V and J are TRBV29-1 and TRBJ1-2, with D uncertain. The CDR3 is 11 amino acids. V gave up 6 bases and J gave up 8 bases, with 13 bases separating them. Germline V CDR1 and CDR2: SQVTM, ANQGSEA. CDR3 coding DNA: TGCAGCGTCTATTCGCCTCCCGGCTACACCTTC. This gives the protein CSVYSPPGYTF.

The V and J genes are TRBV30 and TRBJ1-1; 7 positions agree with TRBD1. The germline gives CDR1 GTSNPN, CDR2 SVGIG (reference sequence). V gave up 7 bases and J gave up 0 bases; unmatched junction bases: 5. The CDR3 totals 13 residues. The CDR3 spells CASNRGMNTEAFF. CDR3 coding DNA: TGTGCCTCCAACAGGGGAATGAACACTGAAGCTTTCTTT. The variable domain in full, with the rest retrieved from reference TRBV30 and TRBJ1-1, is SQTIHQWPATLVQPVGSPLSLECTVEGTSNPNLYWYRQAAGRGLQLLFYSVGIGQISSEVPQNLSASRPQDRQFILSSKKLLLSDSGFYLCASNRGMNTEAFFGQGTRLTVV.

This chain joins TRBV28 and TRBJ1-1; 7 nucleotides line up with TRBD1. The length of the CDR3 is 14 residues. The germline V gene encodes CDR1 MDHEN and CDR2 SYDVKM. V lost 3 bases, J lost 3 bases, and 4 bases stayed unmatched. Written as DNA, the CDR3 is TGTGCCAGCAGTTTTGGGCAGGGGGACACTGAAGCTTTCTTT. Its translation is CASSFGQGDTEAFF.

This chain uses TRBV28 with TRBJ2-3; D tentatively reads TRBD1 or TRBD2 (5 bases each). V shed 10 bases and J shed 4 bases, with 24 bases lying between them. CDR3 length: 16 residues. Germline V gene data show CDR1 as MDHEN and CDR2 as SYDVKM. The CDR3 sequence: CATSGLWQVGADTQYF. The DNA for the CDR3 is TGTGCCACTAGTGGGTTGTGGCAGGTGGGGGCAGATACGCAGTATTTT.

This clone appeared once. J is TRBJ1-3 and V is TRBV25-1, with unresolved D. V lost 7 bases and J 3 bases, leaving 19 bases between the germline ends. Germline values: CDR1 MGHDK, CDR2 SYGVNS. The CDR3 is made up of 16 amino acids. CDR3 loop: CASKPPWAQGGNTIYF. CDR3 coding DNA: TGTGCCAGCAAACCCCCTTGGGCTCAAGGTGGAAACACCATATATTTT.

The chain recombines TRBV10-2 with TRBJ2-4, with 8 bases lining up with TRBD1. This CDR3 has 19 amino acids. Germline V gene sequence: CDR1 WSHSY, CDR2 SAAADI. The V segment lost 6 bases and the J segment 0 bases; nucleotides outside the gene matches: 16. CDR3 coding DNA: TGCGCCAGCAGACTCTCAGGGGGCTCCGAATTACTAGCCAAAAACATTCAGTACTTC. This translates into CASRLSGGSELLAKNIQYF.

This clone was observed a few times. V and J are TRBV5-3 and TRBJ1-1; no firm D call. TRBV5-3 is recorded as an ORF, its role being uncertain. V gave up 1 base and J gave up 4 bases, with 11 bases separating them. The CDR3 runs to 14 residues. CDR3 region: CARSLHRVGTEAFF. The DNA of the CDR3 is TGTGCCAGAAGCTTGCACCGCGTGGGCACTGAAGCTTTCTTT.